The source of this T cell receptor beta chain is a study of blood T cells in healthy people across ages. Total RNA extracted from each sample amounted to at least 5.5 micrograms. The CDR3 sequence is 14 residues long. Trimming removed 5 bases from V and 0 bases from J, with 10 bases in between. Germline values: CDR1 SGHTA, CDR2 FQGNSA. Whole-study findings and limits: From one million sequenced T cells, diversity estimates were lower bounds. Diversity was higher, and naive CD4+ cells more numerous, in long-lived donors than in aged donors.

In its sample, this clonotype was seen many times. Its target is unknown. The second PCR ran roughly 6 to 11 cycles with a sample-barcoded 5' primer and J-beta primers. TCRdb re-called the 5' RACE reads with MiXCR, one entry per CDR3 protein. Of hundreds of thousands of distinct CDR3 sequences in the sample, about 30% were seen once. The sequence was collected from a woman of 80 years or more in good health. The material sequenced was blood. This chain links TRBV7-2 with TRBJ1-1; D not certain. The CDR3 spells CASSQRQVNTEAFF. The CDR3 DNA sequence: TGTGCCAGCAGCCAGAGGCAGGTGAACACTGAAGCTTTCTTT.